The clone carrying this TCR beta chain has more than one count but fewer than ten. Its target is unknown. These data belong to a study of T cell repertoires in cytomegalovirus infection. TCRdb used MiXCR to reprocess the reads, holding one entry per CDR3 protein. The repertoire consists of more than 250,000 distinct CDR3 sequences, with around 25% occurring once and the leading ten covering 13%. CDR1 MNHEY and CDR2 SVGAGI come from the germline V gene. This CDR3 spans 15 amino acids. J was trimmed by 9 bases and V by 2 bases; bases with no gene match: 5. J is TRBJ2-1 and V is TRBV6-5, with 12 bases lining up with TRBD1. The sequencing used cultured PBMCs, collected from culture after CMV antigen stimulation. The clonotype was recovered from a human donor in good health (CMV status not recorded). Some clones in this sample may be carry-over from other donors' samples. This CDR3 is CASSYMGQGATEQFF. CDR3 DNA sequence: TGTGCCAGCAGTTACATGGGACAGGGGGCAACTGAGCAGTTCTTC.